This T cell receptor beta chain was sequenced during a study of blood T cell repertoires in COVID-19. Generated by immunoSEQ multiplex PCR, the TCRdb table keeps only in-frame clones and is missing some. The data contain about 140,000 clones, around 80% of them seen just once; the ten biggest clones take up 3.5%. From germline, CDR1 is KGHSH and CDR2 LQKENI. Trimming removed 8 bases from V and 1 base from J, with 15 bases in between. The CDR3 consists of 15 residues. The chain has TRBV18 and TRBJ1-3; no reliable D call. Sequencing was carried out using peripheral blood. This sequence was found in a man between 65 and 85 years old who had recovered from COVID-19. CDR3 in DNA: TGTGCCAGCCGAAACATGGAGGTTTCTGGAAACACCATATATTTT. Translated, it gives CASRNMEVSGNTIYF.